Below are 4 T cell receptor beta chains sequenced from a single sample in a study of identical twins. TCRdb reprocessed the 5' RACE reads via MiXCR and lists one record per CDR3 protein. This sample has 1.5 million to 2 million distinct CDR3 sequences, with around 33% found just once. Sequenced input: cord blood. The receptors here all came from a newborn girl in good health.

The chain carries TRBV12-3 or TRBV12-4 and TRBJ2-2, with D unclear. This CDR3 is built from 13 residues. V lost 5 bases, J lost 3 bases, and 7 bases lay in between. CDR3 protein: CASSPPYTGELFF. CDR3 bases: TGTGCCAGCAGTCCACCCTACACCGGGGAGCTGTTTTTT.

CDR3 in amino acids: CASFGLAGADTQYF. CDR3 in DNA: TGTGCCAGCTTCGGACTAGCGGGAGCAGATACGCAGTATTTT. This chain connects TRBV27 to TRBJ2-3; 13 bases map to TRBD2. This CDR3 contains 14 residues. The ends lost 8 bases at V and 4 bases at J; junction bases unmatched: 3. Germline V CDR1 and CDR2: MNHEY, SMNVEV (reference sequence).

Written as DNA, the CDR3 is TGTGCCAGCAGTTACTCGGACAGGGCCAAGCAGTACTTC. This translates into CASSYSDRAKQYF. V is TRBV6-5 and J is TRBJ2-5, with 8 bases that match TRBD1. Losses at the gene ends were 0 bases for V and 11 bases for J; bases not matched to a gene: 5. Germline V gene data show CDR1 as MNHEY and CDR2 as SVGAGI. CDR3 length: 13 amino acids.

About this clonotype itself: It may be a read error: a sequence one base away is much more abundant. The V gene is TRBV27, the J gene TRBJ2-1; 14 bases fit TRBD2. Germline V gene sequence: CDR1 MNHEY, CDR2 SMNVEV (reference sequence). This CDR3 has 15 residues. J was trimmed by 8 bases and V by 8 bases; bases with no gene match: 8. The CDR3 here is CASLGTSGRKDEQFF. As DNA, the CDR3 is TGTGCCAGCCTTGGGACTAGCGGGAGAAAAGATGAGCAGTTCTTC.